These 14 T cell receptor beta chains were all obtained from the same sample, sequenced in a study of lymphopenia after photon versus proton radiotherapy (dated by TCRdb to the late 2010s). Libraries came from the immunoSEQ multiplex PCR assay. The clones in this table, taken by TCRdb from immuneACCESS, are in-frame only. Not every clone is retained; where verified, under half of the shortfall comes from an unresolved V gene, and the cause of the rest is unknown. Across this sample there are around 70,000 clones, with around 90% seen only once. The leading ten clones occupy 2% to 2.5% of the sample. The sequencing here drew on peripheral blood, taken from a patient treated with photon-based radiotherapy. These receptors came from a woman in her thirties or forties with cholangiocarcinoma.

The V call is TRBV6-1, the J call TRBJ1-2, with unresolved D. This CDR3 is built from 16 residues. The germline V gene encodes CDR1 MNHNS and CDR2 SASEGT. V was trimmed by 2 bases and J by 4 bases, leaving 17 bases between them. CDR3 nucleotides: TGTGCCAGCAGTGAATACATGCCCGAGGCCGGCTATGGCTACACCTTC. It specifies CASSEYMPEAGYGYTF.

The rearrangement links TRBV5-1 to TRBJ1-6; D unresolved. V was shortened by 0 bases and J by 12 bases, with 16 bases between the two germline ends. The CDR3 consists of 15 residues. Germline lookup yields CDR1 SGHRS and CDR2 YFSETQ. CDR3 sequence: CASSLEGGGPKPLHF. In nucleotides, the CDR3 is TGCGCCAGCAGCTTGGAAGGTGGAGGGCCCAAACCCCTCCACTTT.

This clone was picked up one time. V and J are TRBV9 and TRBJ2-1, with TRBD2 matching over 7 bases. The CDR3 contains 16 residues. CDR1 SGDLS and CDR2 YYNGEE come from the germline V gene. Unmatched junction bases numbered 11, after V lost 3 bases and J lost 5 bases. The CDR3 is CASSGPASGVHNEQFF. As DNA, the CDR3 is TGTGCCAGCAGCGGCCCCGCTAGCGGAGTGCACAATGAGCAGTTCTTC.

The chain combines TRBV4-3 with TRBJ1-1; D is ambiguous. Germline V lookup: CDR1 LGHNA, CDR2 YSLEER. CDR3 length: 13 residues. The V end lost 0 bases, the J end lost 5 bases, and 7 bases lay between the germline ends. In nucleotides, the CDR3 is TGCGCCAGCAGCCAAGAGGGATCAACTGAAGCTTTCTTT. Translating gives CASSQEGSTEAFF.

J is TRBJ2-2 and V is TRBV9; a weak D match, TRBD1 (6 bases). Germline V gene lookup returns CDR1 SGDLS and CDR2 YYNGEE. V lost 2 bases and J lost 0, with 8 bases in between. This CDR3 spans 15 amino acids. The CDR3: CASSVGTTNTGELFF. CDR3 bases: TGTGCCAGCAGCGTTGGGACAACGAACACCGGGGAGCTGTTTTTT.

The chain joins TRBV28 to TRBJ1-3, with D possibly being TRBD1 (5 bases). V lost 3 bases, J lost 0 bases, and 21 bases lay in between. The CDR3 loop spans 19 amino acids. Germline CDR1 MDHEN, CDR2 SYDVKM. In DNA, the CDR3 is TGTGCCAGCAGTTTGTACCTCCCTTCCGGGGGGATCTCTGGAAACACCATATATTTT. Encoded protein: CASSLYLPSGGISGNTIYF. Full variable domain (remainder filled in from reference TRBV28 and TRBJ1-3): DVKVTQSSRYLVKRTGEKVFLECVQDMDHENMFWYRQDPGLGLRLIYFSYDVKMKEKGDIPEGYSVSREKKERFSLILESASTNQTSMYLCASSLYLPSGGISGNTIYFGEGSWLTVV.

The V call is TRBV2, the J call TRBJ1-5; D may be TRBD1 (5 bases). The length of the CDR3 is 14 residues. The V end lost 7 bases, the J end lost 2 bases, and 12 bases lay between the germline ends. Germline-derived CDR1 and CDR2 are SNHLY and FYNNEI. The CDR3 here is CASNEIRGNQPQHF. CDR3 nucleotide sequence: TGTGCCAGCAATGAGATCAGGGGCAATCAGCCCCAGCATTTT.

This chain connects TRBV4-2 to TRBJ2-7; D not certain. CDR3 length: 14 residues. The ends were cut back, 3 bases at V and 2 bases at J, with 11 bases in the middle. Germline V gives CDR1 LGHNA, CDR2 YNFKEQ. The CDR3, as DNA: TGTGCCAGCAGCCATTCAGACACCCCCTACGAGCAGTACTTC. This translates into CASSHSDTPYEQYF.

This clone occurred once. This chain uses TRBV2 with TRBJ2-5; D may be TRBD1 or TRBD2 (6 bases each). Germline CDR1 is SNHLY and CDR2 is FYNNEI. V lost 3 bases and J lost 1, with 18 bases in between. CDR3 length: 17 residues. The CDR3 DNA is TGTGCCAGCAGTGACGACCGGAGGGGGGCGTTCCAAGAGACCCAGTACTTC. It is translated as CASSDDRRGAFQETQYF.

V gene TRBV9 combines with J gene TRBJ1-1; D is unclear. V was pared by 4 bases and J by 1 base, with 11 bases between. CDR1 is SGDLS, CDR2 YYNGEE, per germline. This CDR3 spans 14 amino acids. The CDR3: CASSPRIANTEAFF. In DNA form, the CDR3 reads TGTGCCAGCAGCCCCCGGATAGCGAACACTGAAGCTTTCTTT.

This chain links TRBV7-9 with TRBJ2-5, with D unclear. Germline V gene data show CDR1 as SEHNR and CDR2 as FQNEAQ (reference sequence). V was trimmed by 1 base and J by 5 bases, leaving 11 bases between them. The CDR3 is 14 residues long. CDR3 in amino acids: CASSLDRLMETQYF. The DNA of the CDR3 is TGTGCCAGCAGCTTAGACCGGTTGATGGAGACCCAGTACTTC. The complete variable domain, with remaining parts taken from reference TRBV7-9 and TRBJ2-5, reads DTGVSQNPRHKITKRGQNVTFRCDPISEHNRLYWYRQTLGQGPEFLTYFQNEAQLEKSRLLSDRFSAERPKGSFSTLEIQRTEQGDSAMYLCASSLDRLMETQYFGPGTRLLVL.

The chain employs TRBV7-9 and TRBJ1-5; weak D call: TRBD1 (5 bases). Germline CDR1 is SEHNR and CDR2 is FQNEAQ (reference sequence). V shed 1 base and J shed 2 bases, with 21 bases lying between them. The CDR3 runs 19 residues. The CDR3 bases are TGTGCCAGCAGCTTAGGGGGGGGACTCCCCCGGGAGGGCAATCAGCCCCAGCATTTT. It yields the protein CASSLGGGLPREGNQPQHF.

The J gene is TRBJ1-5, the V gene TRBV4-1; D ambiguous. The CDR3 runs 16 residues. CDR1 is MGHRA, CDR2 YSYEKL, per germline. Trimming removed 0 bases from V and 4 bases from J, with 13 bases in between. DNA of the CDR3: TGCGCCAGCAGCCAAGATGGAGGACTGACGAATCAGCCCCAGCATTTT. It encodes CASSQDGGLTNQPQHF.

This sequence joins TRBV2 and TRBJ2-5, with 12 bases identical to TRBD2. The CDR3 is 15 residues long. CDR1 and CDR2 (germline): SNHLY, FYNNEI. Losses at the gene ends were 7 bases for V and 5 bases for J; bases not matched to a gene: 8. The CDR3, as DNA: TGTGCCAGCACCCCCCTTACTAGCGGGAGGGAGACCCAGTACTTC. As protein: CASTPLTSGRETQYF.